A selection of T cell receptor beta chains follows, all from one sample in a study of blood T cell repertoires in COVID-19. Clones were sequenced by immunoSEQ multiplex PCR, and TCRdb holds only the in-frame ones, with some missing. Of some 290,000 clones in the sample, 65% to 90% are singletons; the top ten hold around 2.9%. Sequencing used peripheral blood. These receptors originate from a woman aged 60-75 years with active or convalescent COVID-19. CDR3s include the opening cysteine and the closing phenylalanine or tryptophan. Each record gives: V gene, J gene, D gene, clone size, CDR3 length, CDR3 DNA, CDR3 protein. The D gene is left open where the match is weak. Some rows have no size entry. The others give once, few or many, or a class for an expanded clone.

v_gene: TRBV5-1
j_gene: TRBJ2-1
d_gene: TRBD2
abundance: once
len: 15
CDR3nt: TGCGCCAGCAGCTTGGATGGGAGCGGGGTGGATGAGCAGTTCTTC
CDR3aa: CASSLDGSGVDEQFF

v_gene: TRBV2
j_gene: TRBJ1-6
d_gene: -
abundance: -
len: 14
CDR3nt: TGTGCCAGCACCCCAGGGCAATTTAATTCACCCCTCCACTTT
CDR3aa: CASTPGQFNSPLHF

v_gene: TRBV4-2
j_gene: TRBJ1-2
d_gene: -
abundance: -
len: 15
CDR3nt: TGTGCCAGCAGCCAAGAGTTGAGGGCTAACTATGGCTACACCTTC
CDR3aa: CASSQELRANYGYTF

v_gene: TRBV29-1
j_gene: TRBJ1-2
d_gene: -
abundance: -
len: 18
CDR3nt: TGCAGCGTTGAAGATCGGGGGGCAGGGGCTTCTAAAGACTATGGCTACACCTTC
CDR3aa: CSVEDRGAGASKDYGYTF

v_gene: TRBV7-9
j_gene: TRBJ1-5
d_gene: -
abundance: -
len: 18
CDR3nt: TGTGCCAGCAGCTTAGTCGTGCAGGGTCTCTATAGCAATCAGCCCCAGCATTTT
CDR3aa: CASSLVVQGLYSNQPQHF

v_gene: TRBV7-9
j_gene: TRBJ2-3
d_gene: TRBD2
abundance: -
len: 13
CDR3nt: TGTGCCAGCTTACGAAGCGGGGAGGATACGCAGTATTTT
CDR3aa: CASLRSGEDTQYF

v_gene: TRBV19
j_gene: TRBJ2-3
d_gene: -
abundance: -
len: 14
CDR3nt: TGTGCCAGTAGTATGCAGACTAGCACAGATACGCAGTATTTT
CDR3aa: CASSMQTSTDTQYF

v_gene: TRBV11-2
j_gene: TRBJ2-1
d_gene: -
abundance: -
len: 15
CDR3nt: TGTGCCAGCAGCCATGGCGGGTACTGGGACAATGAGCAGTTCTTC
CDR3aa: CASSHGGYWDNEQFF

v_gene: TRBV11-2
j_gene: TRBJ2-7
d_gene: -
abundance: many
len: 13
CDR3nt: TGTGCCAGCGGACCGCAAACCGGGGATCCGCAGTACTTC
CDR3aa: CASGPQTGDPQYF

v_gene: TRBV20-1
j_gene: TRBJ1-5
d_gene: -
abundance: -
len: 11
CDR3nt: TGCAGTGCTAGAGAACAGGGACCCCAGCATTTT
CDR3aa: CSAREQGPQHF

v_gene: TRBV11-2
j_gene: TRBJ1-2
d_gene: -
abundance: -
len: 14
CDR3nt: TGTGCCAGCAGCTTAGCAGGGTGGAACTATGGCTACACCTTC
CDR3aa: CASSLAGWNYGYTF

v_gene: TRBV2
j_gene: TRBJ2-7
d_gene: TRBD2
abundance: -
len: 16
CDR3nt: TGTGCCAGCAGTGAGGGGGCGGGACTAGCAGCCTACGAGCAGTACTTC
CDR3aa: CASSEGAGLAAYEQYF

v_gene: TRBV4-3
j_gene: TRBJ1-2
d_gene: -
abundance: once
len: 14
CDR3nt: TGCGCCAGCAGCCAAGATAGAGGAGACTATGGCTACACCTTC
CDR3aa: CASSQDRGDYGYTF

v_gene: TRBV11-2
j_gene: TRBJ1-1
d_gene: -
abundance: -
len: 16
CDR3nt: TGTGCCAGCAGCTTGCTGCCTAGGGGCGCGGACACTGAAGCTTTCTTT
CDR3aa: CASSLLPRGADTEAFF

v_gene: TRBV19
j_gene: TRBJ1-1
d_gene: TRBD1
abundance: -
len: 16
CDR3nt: TGTGCCAGTAGTCTGGGGCAGGGGGCGGGTGGCACTGAAGCTTTCTTT
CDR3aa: CASSLGQGAGGTEAFF

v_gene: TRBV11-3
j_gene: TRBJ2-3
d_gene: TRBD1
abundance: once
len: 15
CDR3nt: TGTGCCAGCAGCAGGGGACAGTTTAGCACAGATACGCAGTATTTT
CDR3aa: CASSRGQFSTDTQYF

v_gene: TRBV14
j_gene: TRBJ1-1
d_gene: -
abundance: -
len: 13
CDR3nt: TGTGCCAGCAGCCGAACTACGGACACTGAAGCTTTCTTT
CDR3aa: CASSRTTDTEAFF

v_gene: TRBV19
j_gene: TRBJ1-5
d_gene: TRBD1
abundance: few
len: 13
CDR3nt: TGTGCCAGTAGTACCGACAGGGTTCAGCCCCAGCATTTT
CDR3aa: CASSTDRVQPQHF

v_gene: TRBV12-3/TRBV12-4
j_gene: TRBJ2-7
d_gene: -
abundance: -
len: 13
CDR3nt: TGTGCCAGCAGTTTCGGGGGCTCCTACGAGCAGTACTTC
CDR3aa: CASSFGGSYEQYF

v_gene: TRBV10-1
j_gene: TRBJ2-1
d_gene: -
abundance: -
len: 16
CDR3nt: TGCGCCAGCAGTGCCCACAGTGGAACCGCTTACAATGAGCAGTTCTTC
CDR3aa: CASSAHSGTAYNEQFF

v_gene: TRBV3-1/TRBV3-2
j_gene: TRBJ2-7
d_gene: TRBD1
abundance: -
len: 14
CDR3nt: TGTGCCAGCAGTCCCGGGACAGGGGGCTACGAGCAGTACTTC
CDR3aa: CASSPGTGGYEQYF

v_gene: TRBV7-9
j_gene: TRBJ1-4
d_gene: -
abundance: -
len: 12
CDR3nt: TGTGCCAGCAGCAACAGAGTTGAAAAACTGTTTTTT
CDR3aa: CASSNRVEKLFF

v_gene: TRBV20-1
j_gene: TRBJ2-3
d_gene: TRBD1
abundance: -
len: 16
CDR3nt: TGCAGTGCTAGTCCTCTCCTCAGGGGGAGCACAGATACGCAGTATTTT
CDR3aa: CSASPLLRGSTDTQYF

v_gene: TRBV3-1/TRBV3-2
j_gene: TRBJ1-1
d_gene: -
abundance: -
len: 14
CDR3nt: TGTGCCAGCAGGCCGCCAGGGTGGGACACTGAAGCTTTCTTT
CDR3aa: CASRPPGWDTEAFF

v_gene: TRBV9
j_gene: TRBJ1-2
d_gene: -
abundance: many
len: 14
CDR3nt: TGTGCCAGCAGCAACCCGGGAGGGACCTATGGCTACACCTTC
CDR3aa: CASSNPGGTYGYTF

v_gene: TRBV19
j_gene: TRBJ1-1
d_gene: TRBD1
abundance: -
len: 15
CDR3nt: TGTGCCAGTAGTTCCCGGACAGGGAGCCACGCCGGGGCTTTCTTT
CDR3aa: CASSSRTGSHAGAFF

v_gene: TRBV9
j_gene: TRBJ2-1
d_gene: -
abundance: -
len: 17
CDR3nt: TGTGCCAGCAGCGTAGACCACAGCATAAGCTCCTACAATGAGCAGTTCTTC
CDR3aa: CASSVDHSISSYNEQFF